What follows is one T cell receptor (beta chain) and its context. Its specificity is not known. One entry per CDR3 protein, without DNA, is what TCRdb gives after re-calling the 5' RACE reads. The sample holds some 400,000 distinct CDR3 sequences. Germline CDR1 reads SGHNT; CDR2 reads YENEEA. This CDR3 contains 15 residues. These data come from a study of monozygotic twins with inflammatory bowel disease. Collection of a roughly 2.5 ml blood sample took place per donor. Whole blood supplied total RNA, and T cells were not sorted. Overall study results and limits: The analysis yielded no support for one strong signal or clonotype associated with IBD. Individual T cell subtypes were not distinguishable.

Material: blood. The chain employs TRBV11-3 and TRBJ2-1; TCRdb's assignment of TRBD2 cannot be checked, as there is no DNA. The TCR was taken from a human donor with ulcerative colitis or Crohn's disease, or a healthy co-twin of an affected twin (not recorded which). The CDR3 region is CASSLALGGYNEQFF.